Given below is one T cell receptor beta chain in context. Its antigen is as yet unknown. This record comes from a study of T cell repertoires in cytomegalovirus infection. Germline trimming cut 6 bases from V and 7 bases from J; bases unmatched to any gene: 12. This CDR3 has 14 amino acids. Using its own MiXCR run on the reads, TCRdb lists one record per CDR3 protein. The table records some 920,000 distinct CDR3 sequences, 25% to 40% of them present only once. Overall study findings and caveats: Across the ex vivo response, the dominant clonotypes were HLA-C-restricted CMV-specific TCR beta clonotypes.

The TCR comes from a human donor in good health (CMV status not recorded). Some clones in this sample may be carry-over from other donors' samples. The chain has TRBV12-3 or TRBV12-4 and TRBJ2-7; 7 bases align to TRBD2. The starting material was cultured CD8+ T cells from PBMCs, obtained from culture after CMV antigen stimulation. Here the CDR3 DNA reads TGTGCCAGCAGCGTAGCGGGCGAAGCGGGAGAGCAGTACTTC. This translates into CASSVAGEAGEQYF.